The clone carrying this T cell receptor (beta chain) was counted at least ten times. What it binds is unknown. The data were taken from a study of OX40 agonist ivuxolimab in advanced cancers. Across the whole study: Patients were given ivuxolimab, an antibody that agonizes OX40 (CD134). Overall study results and limits: At 0.1 to 3.0 mg/kg, CD4+ and CD8+ blood T cells expanded clonally by week 6. Researchers did not determine the expanded peripheral T cells' antigen specificity.

Patients were ruled out by autoimmune disease history or systemic immunosuppression. Only in-frame clones appear in the TCRdb table, and some are missing; sequencing was by immunoSEQ multiplex PCR. The table records 63,000 or so clones, 80% to 90% of them present only once. The germline V gene encodes CDR1 SGHDN and CDR2 FVKESK. Unmatched junction bases numbered 12, after V lost 5 bases and J lost 5 bases. The CDR3 is 16 residues long. V is TRBV14 and J is TRBJ2-3; TRBD2 aligns across 8 bases. Source: CD4+ or CD8+ T cells sorted from blood, taken in a trial of the OX40 agonist ivuxolimab. This receptor was taken from an adult with an advanced solid tumor such as melanoma, head and neck, liver or kidney cancer. The CDR3 DNA follows: TGTGCCAGCAGCTCGGGGAGGCGGGGGGCCTTAGATACGCAGTATTTT. This encodes CASSSGRRGALDTQYF.